This note documents a single T cell receptor beta chain sequence. Its antigen is not known. Researchers ran the PCR with 60 Vbeta and 13 Jbeta primers. This table comes from immunoSEQ multiplex PCR, and its TCRdb copy is limited to in-frame clones, with some not included. The sample consists of around 150,000 clones, over 75% of them appearing once. The sample is drawn from a study of cytomegalovirus exposure and HLA in healthy donors. Points from the study as a whole: The investigators catalogued 150 to 200 TCR beta chains as cytomegalovirus-associated.

Germline V gives CDR1 SGHRS, CDR2 YFSETQ. V shed 0 bases, J shed 5 bases, and the junction held 7 bases outside the gene matches. There are 16 residues in the CDR3. Sequenced: PBMCs. The V gene is TRBV5-1, the J gene TRBJ2-5, with TRBD2 matching over 10 bases. The clonotype originates from a middle-aged woman in good health and CMV-seronegative. In nucleotides, the CDR3 is TGCGCCAGCAGCTTGGGGGCTAGCGGGAGTTGGGAGACCCAGTACTTC. Encoded protein: CASSLGASGSWETQYF.